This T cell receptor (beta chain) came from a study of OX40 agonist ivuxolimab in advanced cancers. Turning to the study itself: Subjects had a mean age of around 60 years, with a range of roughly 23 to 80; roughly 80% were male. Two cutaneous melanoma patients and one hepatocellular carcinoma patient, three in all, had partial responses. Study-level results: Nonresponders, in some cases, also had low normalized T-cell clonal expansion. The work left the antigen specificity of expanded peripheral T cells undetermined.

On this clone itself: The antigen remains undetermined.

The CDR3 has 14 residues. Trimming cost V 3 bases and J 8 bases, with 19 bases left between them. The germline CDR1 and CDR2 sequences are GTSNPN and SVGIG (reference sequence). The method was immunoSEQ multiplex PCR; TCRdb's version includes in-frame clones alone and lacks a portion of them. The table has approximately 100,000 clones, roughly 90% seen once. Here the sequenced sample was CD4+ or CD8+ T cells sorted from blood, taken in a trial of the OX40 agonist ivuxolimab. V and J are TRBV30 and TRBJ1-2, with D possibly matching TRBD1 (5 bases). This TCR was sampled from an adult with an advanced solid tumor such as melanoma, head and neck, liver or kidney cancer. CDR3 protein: CAWSQTARPEGYTF. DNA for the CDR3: TGTGCCTGGAGCCAGACAGCGAGGCCCGAGGGCTACACCTTC.